Here is one T cell receptor beta chain with its context. Antigen: not known. This entry comes from a study of CD8+ T cells in alopecia areata. Germline CDR1 reads LNHNV; CDR2 reads YYDKDF (reference sequence). The CDR3 has 19 amino acids. Germline trimming cut 7 bases from V and 2 bases from J; bases unmatched to any gene: 18. Treatment given: oral pan-JAK inhibitor, 5-10 mg twice daily. Collection of lesional scalp punch biopsies and peripheral blood was performed in alopecia areata patients. Extracted from the samples, RNA was reverse transcribed into cDNA to serve as the sequencing template. This table comes from immunoSEQ multiplex PCR, and its TCRdb copy is limited to in-frame clones, with some not included. The sample yields roughly 200,000 clones, about 60% seen once. Broader study findings: Tofacitinib yielded significantly lower scalp clonality and fewer expanded CD8+ clones among the top 100.

This sample comprised CD8+ T cells sorted from blood, obtained at week 24, from a patient treated with tofacitinib. V gene TRBV15 combines with J gene TRBJ1-5, with 9 bases aligning to TRBD1. This TCR was sampled from a human donor with alopecia areata. The CDR3 loop reads CATTPYPGDRAGGNQPQHF. CDR3 nucleotide sequence: TGTGCCACCACCCCTTACCCGGGGGACAGGGCGGGAGGCAATCAGCCCCAGCATTTT.